Listed below are T cell receptor beta chains from one sample, sequenced in a study of shared clonotypes between healthy human individuals. Method: immunoSEQ multiplex PCR; TCRdb's copy keeps in-frame clones and lacks some. Here the sample spans nearly 500,000 clones, about 79% being singletons. The sequenced sample consisted of PBMCs. These receptor sequences come from a woman aged 35 to 49 in good health. Some clones in this sample may be carry-over from other donors' samples. The CDR3 runs from the conserved cysteine through the conserved F or W. The order of the fields is CDR3 DNA, CDR3 protein, clone size, J gene, D gene, V gene, CDR3 length. D genes are given only for firm matches. Clone size is shown for a subset of rows, as once, few, many or a class of expanded clone.

cdr3_nt: TGCGCCGGCAGAATTAGGACGAACTACGAGCAGTACTTC; cdr3_aa: CAGRIRTNYEQYF; clone_size: -; j_call: TRBJ2-7; d_call: -; v_call: TRBV10-2; cdr3_length: 13
cdr3_nt: TGTGCCAGCAATCCTCGGGGGGAGGCGGACACCATATATTTT; cdr3_aa: CASNPRGEADTIYF; clone_size: many; j_call: TRBJ1-3; d_call: -; v_call: TRBV6-1; cdr3_length: 14
cdr3_nt: TGCAGCGTTGCGCGGACTAGCAAATACGAGCAGTACTTC; cdr3_aa: CSVARTSKYEQYF; clone_size: -; j_call: TRBJ2-7; d_call: TRBD2; v_call: TRBV29-1; cdr3_length: 13
cdr3_nt: TGTGCCAGCAGTAAAAACTTTGAGGGGCAGCCCCAGCATTTT; cdr3_aa: CASSKNFEGQPQHF; clone_size: -; j_call: TRBJ1-5; d_call: -; v_call: TRBV6-5; cdr3_length: 14
cdr3_nt: TGCAGCGTTGAAGAGGCAGGCATCGGTACGCAGTATTTT; cdr3_aa: CSVEEAGIGTQYF; clone_size: -; j_call: TRBJ2-3; d_call: -; v_call: TRBV29-1; cdr3_length: 13
cdr3_nt: TGCAGCGTTGGACGGGATACAGGGGGCACAGACGAGCAGTACTTC; cdr3_aa: CSVGRDTGGTDEQYF; clone_size: -; j_call: TRBJ2-7; d_call: TRBD1; v_call: TRBV29-1; cdr3_length: 15
cdr3_nt: TGTGCCAGCAGTATTCTAATCTCCTACGAGCAGTACTTC; cdr3_aa: CASSILISYEQYF; clone_size: once; j_call: TRBJ2-7; d_call: -; v_call: TRBV28; cdr3_length: 13
cdr3_nt: TGTGCCAGCAGCATCCGGTTGACAGGGGAGCTGTTTTTT; cdr3_aa: CASSIRLTGELFF; clone_size: -; j_call: TRBJ2-2; d_call: -; v_call: TRBV7-9; cdr3_length: 13
cdr3_nt: TGCGCCAGCAGCTTCGGACAGGGAGGGGAGACCCAGTACTTC; cdr3_aa: CASSFGQGGETQYF; clone_size: -; j_call: TRBJ2-5; d_call: -; v_call: TRBV5-1; cdr3_length: 14
cdr3_nt: TGTGCCATCAGTGACAGGGGGCTTTACGAGCAGTACTTC; cdr3_aa: CAISDRGLYEQYF; clone_size: -; j_call: TRBJ2-7; d_call: TRBD1; v_call: TRBV10-3; cdr3_length: 13
cdr3_nt: TGTGCCAGCAGTCTAGCGGGCTTCGAGTCGTATTTT; cdr3_aa: CASSLAGFESYF; clone_size: -; j_call: TRBJ2-3; d_call: TRBD2; v_call: TRBV28; cdr3_length: 12
cdr3_nt: TGTGCCTGGTCTCCCGGGTCGGTCGCGGATACGCAGTATTTT; cdr3_aa: CAWSPGSVADTQYF; clone_size: -; j_call: TRBJ2-3; d_call: -; v_call: TRBV30; cdr3_length: 14
cdr3_nt: TGTGCCAGCAGGAGATTACAAATAGGAGAGACCCAGTACTTC; cdr3_aa: CASRRLQIGETQYF; clone_size: few; j_call: TRBJ2-5; d_call: -; v_call: TRBV7-2; cdr3_length: 14
cdr3_nt: TGCAGCGTTGAAGGTTCTAACTATGGCTACACCTTC; cdr3_aa: CSVEGSNYGYTF; clone_size: -; j_call: TRBJ1-2; d_call: -; v_call: TRBV29-1; cdr3_length: 12
cdr3_nt: TGTGCCAGCAGTTCCAACCGGGACAGGTACTACGAGCAGTACTTC; cdr3_aa: CASSSNRDRYYEQYF; clone_size: -; j_call: TRBJ2-7; d_call: TRBD1; v_call: TRBV6-6; cdr3_length: 15
cdr3_nt: TGCGCCAGCAGCCCCCGGGACAGAACCTACGAGCAGTACTTC; cdr3_aa: CASSPRDRTYEQYF; clone_size: -; j_call: TRBJ2-7; d_call: TRBD1; v_call: TRBV4-3; cdr3_length: 14
cdr3_nt: TGTGCCAGTAGTTCACAGATCTCTGGAAACACCATATATTTT; cdr3_aa: CASSSQISGNTIYF; clone_size: once; j_call: TRBJ1-3; d_call: -; v_call: TRBV19; cdr3_length: 14
cdr3_nt: TGCAGCGTTGAGGGACCTCTCTACGAGCAGTACTTC; cdr3_aa: CSVEGPLYEQYF; clone_size: -; j_call: TRBJ2-7; d_call: -; v_call: TRBV29-1; cdr3_length: 12
cdr3_nt: TGTGCCAGCAGCACTCCCGGGGGGGCGGATTCCTACAATGAGCAGTTCTTC; cdr3_aa: CASSTPGGADSYNEQFF; clone_size: -; j_call: TRBJ2-1; d_call: TRBD2; v_call: TRBV5-6; cdr3_length: 17
cdr3_nt: TGCGCCAGCAGCCAAGACAGAGGGACTAGCACAGATACGCAGTATTTT; cdr3_aa: CASSQDRGTSTDTQYF; clone_size: -; j_call: TRBJ2-3; d_call: -; v_call: TRBV4-3; cdr3_length: 16
cdr3_nt: TGTGCCAGCAGTTTATCGCCCGGCACCAACAATGAGCAGTTCTTC; cdr3_aa: CASSLSPGTNNEQFF; clone_size: -; j_call: TRBJ2-1; d_call: -; v_call: TRBV28; cdr3_length: 15
cdr3_nt: TGTGCCAGCAGTTTGATCGGGGTTCGGGAACTACGGGGTCAGCCCCAGCATTTT; cdr3_aa: CASSLIGVRELRGQPQHF; clone_size: -; j_call: TRBJ1-5; d_call: -; v_call: TRBV28; cdr3_length: 18
cdr3_nt: TGTGCCAGCAGTTCCTACGGGCCCCAAGAGACCCAGTACTTC; cdr3_aa: CASSSYGPQETQYF; clone_size: -; j_call: TRBJ2-5; d_call: -; v_call: TRBV7-2; cdr3_length: 14
cdr3_nt: TGCGCCAGCAGCTTTGGCAGGCAAGAGACCCAGTACTTC; cdr3_aa: CASSFGRQETQYF; clone_size: -; j_call: TRBJ2-5; d_call: -; v_call: TRBV5-1; cdr3_length: 13
cdr3_nt: TGTGCCAGTAGTACACTCTTGAACTACGAGCAGTACTTC; cdr3_aa: CASSTLLNYEQYF; clone_size: -; j_call: TRBJ2-7; d_call: -; v_call: TRBV19; cdr3_length: 13
cdr3_nt: TGTGCCAGCAGCTTGGACAGGGCAAGCTACGAGCAGTACTTC; cdr3_aa: CASSLDRASYEQYF; clone_size: -; j_call: TRBJ2-7; d_call: TRBD1; v_call: TRBV7-2; cdr3_length: 14
cdr3_nt: TGTGCCTGGAATCGGGGCGGGAGAAGAAATGAGCAGTTCTTC; cdr3_aa: CAWNRGGRRNEQFF; clone_size: -; j_call: TRBJ2-1; d_call: TRBD2; v_call: TRBV30; cdr3_length: 14
cdr3_nt: TGTGCCAGCAGCTTAGTGAGGGAAGATACGCAGTATTTT; cdr3_aa: CASSLVREDTQYF; clone_size: -; j_call: TRBJ2-3; d_call: -; v_call: TRBV7-6; cdr3_length: 13
cdr3_nt: TGTGCCAGCAGCTTTTGGCAGGGAGGTGCCTACGAGCAGTACTTC; cdr3_aa: CASSFWQGGAYEQYF; clone_size: -; j_call: TRBJ2-7; d_call: -; v_call: TRBV5-6; cdr3_length: 15
cdr3_nt: TGTGCCAGCTCACCACCGAACAGGGTGGACACCGGGGAGCTGTTTTTT; cdr3_aa: CASSPPNRVDTGELFF; clone_size: -; j_call: TRBJ2-2; d_call: -; v_call: TRBV18; cdr3_length: 16
cdr3_nt: TGCGCCAGCAGCGGGGGGACCGGGGAGCTGTTTTTT; cdr3_aa: CASSGGTGELFF; clone_size: -; j_call: TRBJ2-2; d_call: -; v_call: TRBV4-1; cdr3_length: 12
cdr3_nt: TGCGCCAGCAGCCAAGATGAGCGCTCCTACAATGAGCAGTTCTTC; cdr3_aa: CASSQDERSYNEQFF; clone_size: -; j_call: TRBJ2-1; d_call: -; v_call: TRBV4-3; cdr3_length: 15
cdr3_nt: TGTGCCAGCAGTGAGGGACTAGCGGGAGGTCCAGATACGCAGTATTTT; cdr3_aa: CASSEGLAGGPDTQYF; clone_size: -; j_call: TRBJ2-3; d_call: TRBD2; v_call: TRBV6-4; cdr3_length: 16
cdr3_nt: TGCGCCAGCAGCTCTCCGGACAGGGGAGACCAGCCCCAGCATTTT; cdr3_aa: CASSSPDRGDQPQHF; clone_size: -; j_call: TRBJ1-5; d_call: TRBD1; v_call: TRBV5-1; cdr3_length: 15
cdr3_nt: TGTGCCTGGAGTGTACTGAGTACAGCTGCAACTAATGAAAAACTGTTTTTT; cdr3_aa: CAWSVLSTAATNEKLFF; clone_size: few; j_call: TRBJ1-4; d_call: -; v_call: TRBV30; cdr3_length: 17
cdr3_nt: TGTGCCGCCTCAACAGGGGGGTACACTGAAGCTTTCTTT; cdr3_aa: CAASTGGYTEAFF; clone_size: few; j_call: TRBJ1-1; d_call: TRBD1; v_call: TRBV28; cdr3_length: 13
cdr3_nt: TGCGCCAGCAGCTCTACTAGCGGGAGGAACACCGGGGAGCTGTTTTTT; cdr3_aa: CASSSTSGRNTGELFF; clone_size: -; j_call: TRBJ2-2; d_call: TRBD2; v_call: TRBV4-1; cdr3_length: 16
cdr3_nt: TGTGCCAGCAGTGACCTGACAGGGGCTAATGAAAAACTGTTTTTT; cdr3_aa: CASSDLTGANEKLFF; clone_size: -; j_call: TRBJ1-4; d_call: TRBD1; v_call: TRBV25-1; cdr3_length: 15
cdr3_nt: TGTGCCAGCAGTGAATCTCATCCACAGGGTTCCTACGAGCAGTACTTC; cdr3_aa: CASSESHPQGSYEQYF; clone_size: many; j_call: TRBJ2-7; d_call: -; v_call: TRBV2; cdr3_length: 16
cdr3_nt: TGTGCCAGCAAATCACCGAGGGGTGACACCGGGGAGCTGTTTTTT; cdr3_aa: CASKSPRGDTGELFF; clone_size: many; j_call: TRBJ2-2; d_call: -; v_call: TRBV19; cdr3_length: 15
cdr3_nt: TGTGCCAGCAGCCGGGGACAGGGGCGCTATGGCTACACCTTC; cdr3_aa: CASSRGQGRYGYTF; clone_size: -; j_call: TRBJ1-2; d_call: TRBD1; v_call: TRBV5-6; cdr3_length: 14
cdr3_nt: TGTGCCAGCAGCGCCACGGGCGTGGACAATGAGCAGTTCTTC; cdr3_aa: CASSATGVDNEQFF; clone_size: -; j_call: TRBJ2-1; d_call: -; v_call: TRBV2; cdr3_length: 14
cdr3_nt: TGTGCCAGCAGCCAAGTGGTTTCTACAGATACGCAGTATTTT; cdr3_aa: CASSQVVSTDTQYF; clone_size: -; j_call: TRBJ2-3; d_call: -; v_call: TRBV14; cdr3_length: 14
cdr3_nt: TGCAGCGCCCTGAGCCCAATGGACAGAGGAATGGCTGGCTACACCTTC; cdr3_aa: CSALSPMDRGMAGYTF; clone_size: -; j_call: TRBJ1-2; d_call: -; v_call: TRBV29-1; cdr3_length: 16
cdr3_nt: TGCGCCAGCAGCAGAGAGGGTATTGGAAACACCATATATTTT; cdr3_aa: CASSREGIGNTIYF; clone_size: -; j_call: TRBJ1-3; d_call: -; v_call: TRBV5-1; cdr3_length: 14
cdr3_nt: TGTGCCTGGAGTCCCACAAACACCATATATTTT; cdr3_aa: CAWSPTNTIYF; clone_size: -; j_call: TRBJ1-3; d_call: -; v_call: TRBV30; cdr3_length: 11
cdr3_nt: TGTGTCAGCAGTTTACACGGGGACTCCTACGAGCAGTACTTC; cdr3_aa: CVSSLHGDSYEQYF; clone_size: -; j_call: TRBJ2-7; d_call: -; v_call: TRBV28; cdr3_length: 14
cdr3_nt: TGTGCCAGCAGGACACAGGGTAATGAGCAGTTCTTC; cdr3_aa: CASRTQGNEQFF; clone_size: -; j_call: TRBJ2-1; d_call: -; v_call: TRBV6-6; cdr3_length: 12
cdr3_nt: TGTGCCAGCAGCCAAGTTACGGGGTTTTCGTCCTACGAGCAGTACTTC; cdr3_aa: CASSQVTGFSSYEQYF; clone_size: -; j_call: TRBJ2-7; d_call: -; v_call: TRBV4-2; cdr3_length: 16
cdr3_nt: TGTGCCTGGAGTCGGAAGGGGGGCCAAGAGACCCAGTACTTC; cdr3_aa: CAWSRKGGQETQYF; clone_size: -; j_call: TRBJ2-5; d_call: -; v_call: TRBV30; cdr3_length: 14
cdr3_nt: TGTGCCAGCAGCTTCGGGACAGGGGCCACGAACACTGAAGCTTTCTTT; cdr3_aa: CASSFGTGATNTEAFF; clone_size: -; j_call: TRBJ1-1; d_call: TRBD1; v_call: TRBV5-6; cdr3_length: 16
cdr3_nt: TGTGCCAGCTCACCACGAATCTCGGACACTGAAGCTTTCTTT; cdr3_aa: CASSPRISDTEAFF; clone_size: -; j_call: TRBJ1-1; d_call: -; v_call: TRBV18; cdr3_length: 14
cdr3_nt: TGTGCCAGCAGCCAAGGTCTGGTGAGGGCCTTCAATGAGCAGTTCTTC; cdr3_aa: CASSQGLVRAFNEQFF; clone_size: -; j_call: TRBJ2-1; d_call: -; v_call: TRBV4-2; cdr3_length: 16
cdr3_nt: TGTGCCAGCAGTTTTGGAAGCGGACAGTTAAACTACGGCTACACCTTC; cdr3_aa: CASSFGSGQLNYGYTF; clone_size: -; j_call: TRBJ1-2; d_call: -; v_call: TRBV28; cdr3_length: 16
cdr3_nt: TGTGCCAGCAGCTTAGATCGATCCCACTACGAGCAGTACTTC; cdr3_aa: CASSLDRSHYEQYF; clone_size: -; j_call: TRBJ2-7; d_call: -; v_call: TRBV11-1; cdr3_length: 14
cdr3_nt: TGCGCCAGCAGCCAAGATACTAGCCACAATGAGCAGTTCTTC; cdr3_aa: CASSQDTSHNEQFF; clone_size: -; j_call: TRBJ2-1; d_call: -; v_call: TRBV4-1; cdr3_length: 14
cdr3_nt: TGTGCCAGCAGCTCCTGGCCAAGCCAATCCTACAATGAGCAGTTCTTC; cdr3_aa: CASSSWPSQSYNEQFF; clone_size: -; j_call: TRBJ2-1; d_call: -; v_call: TRBV7-3; cdr3_length: 16
cdr3_nt: TGTGCCTGGAGTAAACCCTACGACAGGAGAAAATCCTACGAGCAGTACTTC; cdr3_aa: CAWSKPYDRRKSYEQYF; clone_size: -; j_call: TRBJ2-7; d_call: -; v_call: TRBV30; cdr3_length: 17
cdr3_nt: TGTGCCAGCAGCTTGGTGGGACCCAGCACAGATACGCAGTATTTT; cdr3_aa: CASSLVGPSTDTQYF; clone_size: -; j_call: TRBJ2-3; d_call: -; v_call: TRBV5-4; cdr3_length: 15
cdr3_nt: TGTGCCAGCAGCCGAAGAACAGGGGAAGGCTACGAGCAGTACTTC; cdr3_aa: CASSRRTGEGYEQYF; clone_size: many; j_call: TRBJ2-7; d_call: TRBD1; v_call: TRBV4-2; cdr3_length: 15